This T cell receptor (beta chain) was recorded in a study of blood T cells in healthy people across ages. General observations from the study: Leaving the PBMCs unsorted stopped any conclusive comparison of naive versus antigen-experienced cells.

A second roughly 7 to 11 cycle PCR used barcoded and J-beta primers. Every single cDNA molecule received a tag from a template-switch adaptor with 12 random nucleotides. TCRdb fed the 5' RACE reads into MiXCR, producing one record per CDR3 protein. The sample has about a million distinct CDR3 sequences, 35% to 40% seen once. Comments on this clonotype: Antigen specificity is unknown.

The CDR3 totals 17 residues. The ends lost 4 bases at V and 1 base at J; junction bases unmatched: 9. In germline, CDR1 is SGHRS, CDR2 YFSETQ. The rearrangement joins TRBV5-1 to TRBJ1-1; 11 nucleotides align to TRBD1. The sequenced material came from blood. This receptor was identified in a man between 18 and 29 years old in good health. The CDR3 bases are TGCGCCAGCAGCCACGCGGACAGGGGGCGATGGAACACTGAAGCTTTCTTT. This gives the protein CASSHADRGRWNTEAFF. Full variable domain (outside the CDR3, taken from reference TRBV5-1 and TRBJ1-1): KAGVTQTPRYLIKTRGQQVTLSCSPISGHRSVSWYQQTPGQGLQFLFEYFSETQRNKGNFPGRFSGRQFSNSRSEMNVSTLELGDSALYLCASSHADRGRWNTEAFFGQGTRLTVV.